Detailed here is one T cell receptor beta chain. Its specificity is not known. V was trimmed by 6 bases and J by 9 bases, leaving 18 bases between them. The length of the CDR3 is 15 residues. Germline V gene lookup returns CDR1 MNHEY and CDR2 SMNVEV (reference sequence). Template switching (which added a universal primer site) was used, and cDNA carried unique molecular identifiers. In TCRdb, the 5' RACE reads were re-called with MiXCR into one record per CDR3 protein. The table has 700,000 to 950,000 distinct CDR3 sequences, about 12% seen once; the top ten hold 1.5% to 2%. The source of the sample is a study of identical twins. General study points: Models came in too low on out-of-frame TCR alpha sharing in monozygotic twins. Less excess twin sharing appeared in beta out-of-frame sequences. Some out-of-frame alpha sequences were shared by twins, and these showed excess low generation probability.

These data also featured in a second study, about yellow fever vaccine responses in identical twins.

The material sequenced was PBMCs. The rearrangement joins TRBV27 to TRBJ1-6; a weak D match, TRBD1 (5 bases). This sequence was found in a woman between 18 and 30 years old in good health. In DNA, the CDR3 is TGTGCCAGCAGGGGCGATCAGGGCCTTTCTTCACCCCTCCACTTT. It is translated as CASRGDQGLSSPLHF.